The following is a TCR beta chain sequence with its context. Its matching antigen is unknown. Researchers report immunoSEQ v3.0 was run at survey level. Produced via immunoSEQ multiplex PCR; TCRdb's table is partial and in-frame only. The data contain some 40,000 clones, about 94% of them singletons. The data belong to a study of long-term antiretroviral therapy in people with HIV. Overall study results and limits: Controls had broader CDR3 length ranges than HIV repertoires did.

Trimming took off 0 bases at V and 6 bases at J, with 6 bases between the two ends. This CDR3 has 12 amino acids. Germline CDR1 and CDR2: SGHDT and YYEEEE. V and J are TRBV5-6 and TRBJ1-1; no clear D. This receptor was obtained from a man aged 30-40 years with HIV. The sequencing here drew on unsorted PBMCs, taken approximately 9.5 years after starting antiretroviral therapy. In DNA form, the CDR3 reads TGTGCCAGCAGCTTGGTGGCTGCTGAAGCTTTCTTT. Its translation is CASSLVAAEAFF. Complete variable domain (other parts from reference TRBV5-6 and TRBJ1-1): DAGVTQSPTHLIKTRGQQVTLRCSPKSGHDTVSWYQQALGQGPQFIFQYYEEEERQRGNFPDRFSGHQFPNYSSELNVNALLLGDSALYLCASSLVAAEAFFGQGTRLTVV.